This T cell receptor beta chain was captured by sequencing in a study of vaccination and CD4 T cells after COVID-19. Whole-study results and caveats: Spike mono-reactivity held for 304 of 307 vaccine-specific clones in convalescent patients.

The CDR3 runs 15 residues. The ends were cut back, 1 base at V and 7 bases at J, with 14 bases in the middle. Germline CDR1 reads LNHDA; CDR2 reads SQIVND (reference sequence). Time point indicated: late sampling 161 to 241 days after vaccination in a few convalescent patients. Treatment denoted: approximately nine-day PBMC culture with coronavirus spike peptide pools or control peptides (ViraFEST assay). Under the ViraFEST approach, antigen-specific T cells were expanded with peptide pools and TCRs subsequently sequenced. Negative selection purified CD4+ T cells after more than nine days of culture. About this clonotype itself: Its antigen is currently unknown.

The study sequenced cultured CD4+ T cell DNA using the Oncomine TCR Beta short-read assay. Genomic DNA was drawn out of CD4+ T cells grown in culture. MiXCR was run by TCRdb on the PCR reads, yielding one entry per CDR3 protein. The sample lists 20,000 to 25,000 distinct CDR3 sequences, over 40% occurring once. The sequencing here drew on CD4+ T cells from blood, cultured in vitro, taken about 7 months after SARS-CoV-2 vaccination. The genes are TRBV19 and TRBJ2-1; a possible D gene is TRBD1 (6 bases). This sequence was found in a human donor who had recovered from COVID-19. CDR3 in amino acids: CASSIGGLDMNEQFF. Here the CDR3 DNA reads TGTGCCAGTAGTATAGGGGGGCTCGATATGAATGAGCAGTTCTTC.